The 30 T cell receptor beta chains listed next were all sequenced from one sample in a study of blood T cell repertoires in COVID-19. The table came from immunoSEQ multiplex PCR; TCRdb's copy has only in-frame clones and leaves some out. The table lists about 150,000 clones, roughly 80% of them singletons. Source material: peripheral blood. The receptors here all came from a woman aged 80 or over with acute or convalescent COVID-19.

The chain couples TRBV5-1 to TRBJ2-1; 10 positions match TRBD2. V gave up 4 bases and J gave up 5 bases; unmatched junction bases: 21. The CDR3 runs 20 residues. Per germline, CDR1 SGHRS and CDR2 YFSETQ. The CDR3 reads CASSKIQGVAGGGKHNEQFF. In nucleotides, the CDR3 is TGCGCCAGCAGCAAAATACAGGGCGTAGCGGGGGGCGGAAAACACAATGAGCAGTTCTTC.

The V gene is TRBV3-1 (or the pseudogene TRBV3-2), the J gene TRBJ2-2; possibly TRBD2 for D (6 bases). The CDR3 has 16 residues. Between the trimmed V and J ends, which lost 2 bases and 4 bases, there was a span of 14 bases. Germline CDR1 and CDR2: LGHDT and YNNKEL (reference sequence). The DNA of the CDR3 is TGTGCCAGCAGCCAAATGTTAGCGGCGTTCACCGGGGAGCTGTTTTTT. It encodes CASSQMLAAFTGELFF.

This chain connects TRBV7-3 to TRBJ2-1, with TRBD2 identical over 8 bases. V lost 5 bases to trimming and J lost 4 bases; unmatched junction nucleotides: 7. Germline lookup yields CDR1 SGHTA and CDR2 FQGTGA. This CDR3 spans 15 amino acids. The CDR3: CASSPSGTSYNEQFF. DNA of the CDR3: TGTGCCAGCAGCCCCAGCGGGACTAGTTACAATGAGCAGTTCTTC.

J is TRBJ1-6 and V is TRBV28; 10 nucleotides line up with TRBD1. This CDR3 is 13 amino acids long. V lost 8 bases and J lost 10; bases outside the gene matches: 5. Germline V gene sequence: CDR1 MDHEN, CDR2 SYDVKM. Here the CDR3 DNA reads TGTGCCAGCTTCAGGGACAGGGGATCACCCCTCCACTTT. Protein: CASFRDRGSPLHF. The complete variable domain, with remaining parts taken from reference TRBV28 and TRBJ1-6, reads DVKVTQSSRYLVKRTGEKVFLECVQDMDHENMFWYRQDPGLGLRLIYFSYDVKMKEKGDIPEGYSVSREKKERFSLILESASTNQTSMYLCASFRDRGSPLHFGNGTRLTVT.

A few counts support this clone. CDR3 nucleotides: TGTGCCAGTAGACAGGAGAATTCACCCCTCCACTTT. Encoded protein: CASRQENSPLHF. The rearrangement links TRBV19 to TRBJ1-6; D is perhaps TRBD1 (5 bases). Germline CDR1 LNHDA, CDR2 SQIVND (reference sequence). V dropped 6 bases and J dropped 7 bases, with 7 bases sitting between them. This CDR3 has 12 amino acids.

The rearrangement joins TRBV7-2 to TRBJ1-5, with D perhaps TRBD1 (6 bases). Trimming shortened V by 5 bases and J by 5 bases, and 10 bases separated the two germline ends. Germline V gene sequence: CDR1 SGHTA, CDR2 FQGNSA. The CDR3 loop spans 13 amino acids. The CDR3 DNA is TGTGCCAGCAGCCAGGGGCCTGATCAGCCCCAGCATTTT. This sequence encodes CASSQGPDQPQHF.

This chain uses TRBV5-1 with TRBJ2-1; D not resolved. Deletions cut 2 bases from V and 0 bases from J, with 9 bases between. The CDR3 extends over 15 amino acids. Germline V lookup: CDR1 SGHRS, CDR2 YFSETQ. Here the CDR3 reads CASSFGVGSYNEQFF. DNA for the CDR3: TGCGCCAGCAGCTTTGGAGTTGGCTCCTACAATGAGCAGTTCTTC.

The genes are TRBV30 and TRBJ2-6, with a weak D call TRBD1 (5 bases). Trimming took off 6 bases at V and 0 bases at J, with 15 bases between the two ends. Germline-derived CDR1 and CDR2 are GTSNPN and SVGIG (reference sequence). The CDR3 consists of 16 residues. The CDR3 nucleotides read TGTGCCTGCTGGACACAAAGTGGCTCTGGGGCCAACGTCCTGACTTTC. It is translated as CACWTQSGSGANVLTF.

The chain couples TRBV2 to TRBJ1-3, with TRBD1 matching 8 bases. The CDR3 sequence is 15 residues long. The germline V gene encodes CDR1 SNHLY and CDR2 FYNNEI. With V trimmed by 6 bases and J by 0 bases, 4 bases remained unmatched. The CDR3: CASREDRVSGNTIYF. CDR3 in DNA: TGTGCCAGCAGGGAGGACAGGGTCTCTGGAAACACCATATATTTT.

This clone was seen only once. This sequence joins TRBV30 and TRBJ1-2; 7 bases map to TRBD1. The CDR3 is 13 residues long. V shed 5 bases, J shed 1 base, and the junction held 4 bases outside the gene matches. Germline values: CDR1 GTSNPN, CDR2 SVGIG (reference sequence). The CDR3 DNA reads as TGTGCCTGGGATTACAGGGGTAACTATGGCTACACCTTC. This codes for CAWDYRGNYGYTF.

J is TRBJ1-6 and V is TRBV18, with 8 nucleotides matching TRBD1. There are 15 residues in the CDR3. The germline V gene has CDR1 KGHSH and CDR2 LQKENI. V lost 2 bases, J lost 9 bases, and 6 bases stayed unmatched. CDR3: CASSPNDRGGSPLHF. The CDR3 DNA reads TGTGCCAGCTCACCAAACGACAGGGGTGGTTCACCCCTCCACTTT.

The chain uses TRBV6-2 or TRBV6-3 and TRBJ2-1; 9 bases map to TRBD1. V was clipped by 6 bases and J by 8 bases; unmatched bases: 11. CDR1 and CDR2 from the germline V gene are MNHEY and SVGEGT. The CDR3 extends over 15 amino acids. The CDR3 sequence is CASSSGTGWSDEQFF. CDR3 nucleotide sequence: TGTGCCAGCAGCTCCGGGACAGGGTGGTCCGATGAGCAGTTCTTC.

This clone was seen just once. The gene calls are TRBV19 and TRBJ2-2; 7 positions agree with TRBD2. This CDR3 is built from 16 residues. V was clipped by 4 bases and J by 2 bases; unmatched bases: 7. Germline V lookup: CDR1 LNHDA, CDR2 SQIVND (reference sequence). This CDR3 reads CASSTGAGDNTGELFF. DNA for the CDR3: TGTGCCAGTAGTACCGGCGCGGGAGACAACACCGGGGAGCTGTTTTTT.

The chain combines TRBV3-1 (or the pseudogene TRBV3-2) with TRBJ2-4, with 8 positions matching TRBD2. The trim removed 1 base at V and 5 bases at J, leaving 7 bases unmatched. The germline V gene encodes CDR1 LGHDT and CDR2 YNNKEL (reference sequence). This CDR3 region has 16 residues. CDR3 sequence: CASSQGAGGAQNIQYF. In nucleotides, the CDR3 is TGTGCCAGCAGCCAAGGGGCGGGGGGCGCCCAAAACATTCAGTACTTC.

J is TRBJ2-2 and V is TRBV21-1; TRBD2, the table's D call, was not compared with the DNA. TRBV21-1 is given as a pseudogene. CDR3 length: 16 amino acids. The CDR3: CASSKRRDVNTGELFF. In DNA, the CDR3 is TGTGCCAGCAGCAAACGGCGGGACGTTAACACCGGGGAGCTGTTTTTT.

The chain carries TRBV3-1 (or the pseudogene TRBV3-2) and TRBJ2-5; TRBD2 matches 8 bases. The V gene end was trimmed by 4 bases and the J gene end by 4 bases; junction bases not matched to a gene: 8. The CDR3 totals 15 residues. CDR1 is LGHDT and CDR2 is YNNKEL in the germline V gene (reference sequence). The DNA of the CDR3 is TGTGCCAGCAGCCCCTCGGGAGGGCCTAGAGAGACCCAGTACTTC. Protein product: CASSPSGGPRETQYF.

The V gene is TRBV27, the J gene TRBJ1-1; D is perhaps TRBD1 (5 bases). V lost 5 bases and J lost 1, with 8 bases in between. The germline gives CDR1 MNHEY, CDR2 SMNVEV (reference sequence). The CDR3 is made up of 13 amino acids. The CDR3 region has the DNA TGTGCCAGCAGTCTCGGGGGGAACACTGAAGCTTTCTTT. It codes for CASSLGGNTEAFF.

This clone has a handful of counts. The chain carries TRBV19 and TRBJ2-3; 9 bases align to TRBD2. CDR1 LNHDA and CDR2 SQIVND come from the germline V gene (reference sequence). With 7 bases clipped from V and 2 bases from J, the junction kept 10 bases outside the gene matches. The CDR3 has 16 residues. CDR3 loop: CASNNLAGEYTDTQYF. Here the CDR3 DNA reads TGTGCCAGTAATAACTTAGCGGGAGAATACACAGATACGCAGTATTTT.

The J gene is TRBJ2-5, the V gene TRBV5-4; 10 nucleotides agree with TRBD2. The CDR3 has 15 amino acids. Germline loops: CDR1 SGHNT, CDR2 YYREEE (reference sequence). V trimming: 2 bases; J trimming: 5 bases; junction bases outside the gene matches: 6. The DNA for the CDR3 is TGTGCCAGCAGCTTCCCAGCGGGGGGGCGGGAGACCCAGTACTTC. Translating it yields CASSFPAGGRETQYF.

The table lists this clone with a count of one. The chain recombines TRBV11-2 with TRBJ2-3, with D tentatively TRBD2 (6 bases). CDR3 length: 13 residues. Trimming took off 3 bases at V and 6 bases at J, with 10 bases between the two ends. Per the germline V gene, CDR1 is SGHAT and CDR2 is FQNNGV. CDR3 DNA sequence: TGTGCCAGCAGCTTTACTAGCCAGGATACGCAGTATTTT. This encodes CASSFTSQDTQYF.

In its sample, this clone was seen a few times. The genes are TRBV29-1 and TRBJ1-1; D unresolved. The CDR3 has 11 amino acids. CDR1 is SQVTM and CDR2 is ANQGSEA in the germline V gene. The CDR3 here is CIAGNQGQAFF. DNA of the CDR3: TGCATCGCCGGGAACCAAGGTCAAGCTTTCTTT. The entire variable domain, with the rest obtained from reference TRBV29-1 and TRBJ1-1, is as follows: SAVISQKPSRDICQRGTSLTIQCQVDSQVTMMFWYRQQPGQSLTLIATANQGSEATYESGFVIDKFPISRPNLTFSTLTVSNMSPEDSSIYLCIAGNQGQAFFGQGTRLTVV.

This chain links TRBV5-4 with TRBJ2-5; perhaps TRBD2 as D (5 bases). The CDR3 has 12 residues. From germline, CDR1 is SGHNT and CDR2 YYREEE (reference sequence). V was shortened by 4 bases and J by 4 bases, with 8 bases between the two germline ends. CDR3 protein: CASSPEGETQYF. DNA of the CDR3: TGTGCCAGCAGCCCCGAGGGAGAGACCCAGTACTTC.

The rearrangement uses TRBV6-6 and TRBJ1-1; a possible D gene is TRBD1 (5 bases). Germline-derived CDR1 and CDR2 are MNHNY and SVGAGI (reference sequence). V lost 3 bases and J lost 6, with 14 bases in between. This CDR3 has 14 residues. The DNA of the CDR3 is TGTGCCAGCAGTTATCGCGGGGGGACGGCTGAAGCTTTCTTT. Amino acid sequence: CASSYRGGTAEAFF.

The gene calls are TRBV9 and TRBJ1-1, with 8 bases that match TRBD1. CDR1 and CDR2 from the germline V gene are SGDLS and YYNGEE. The J segment lost 6 bases and the V segment lost 3 bases, leaving 7 bases of the junction unmatched. The CDR3 sequence is 14 residues long. The CDR3 sequence: CASSADRDRPEAFF. CDR3 in DNA: TGTGCCAGCAGCGCGGACAGGGATCGGCCTGAAGCTTTCTTT.

There are a few counts of this clone. This chain uses TRBV10-3 with TRBJ2-2; 14 nucleotides line up with TRBD2. The CDR3 loop spans 18 amino acids. Losses at the gene ends were 4 bases for V and 5 bases for J; bases not matched to a gene: 9. From germline, CDR1 is ENHRY and CDR2 SYGVKD. CDR3 sequence: CAISGLAGGGLNTGELFF. CDR3 bases: TGTGCCATCAGTGGACTAGCGGGAGGGGGCTTAAATACCGGGGAGCTGTTTTTT.

This chain connects TRBV6-5 to TRBJ2-7; 8 positions match TRBD1. With 6 bases clipped from V and 0 bases from J, the junction kept 1 base outside the gene matches. The CDR3 totals 13 residues. CDR1 and CDR2 (germline): MNHEY, SVGAGI. DNA of the CDR3: TGTGCCAGCAGGGACAGGGTCTCCTACGAGCAGTACTTC. This codes for CASRDRVSYEQYF.

This clone was detected a few times. This chain connects TRBV18 to TRBJ1-1, with a tentative D call TRBD1 (6 bases). This CDR3 has 18 amino acids. Trimming stripped 2 bases from V and 2 bases from J, with 21 bases between. CDR1 and CDR2 from the germline V gene are KGHSH and LQKENI. The CDR3 reads CASSPAGGAGESNTEAFF. CDR3 bases: TGTGCCAGCTCACCAGCCGGGGGCGCGGGGGAATCTAACACTGAAGCTTTCTTT.

This chain links TRBV29-1 with TRBJ2-1; 11 bases agree with TRBD1. Germline-derived CDR1 and CDR2 are SQVTM and ANQGSEA. Unmatched junction bases numbered 3, after V lost 4 bases and J lost 7 bases. The CDR3 runs 13 residues. The CDR3 here is CSVVGDRGNEQFF. CDR3 DNA: TGCAGCGTTGTGGGGGACAGGGGGAATGAGCAGTTCTTC.

Only a few counts were recorded for this clone. V is TRBV18 and J is TRBJ2-2; TRBD1 might be the D (6 bases). The CDR3 runs 16 residues. V was shortened by 0 bases and J by 3 bases, with 11 bases between the two germline ends. From germline, CDR1 is KGHSH and CDR2 LQKENI. CDR3 sequence (DNA): TGTGCCAGCTCACCACCAGTGGGACACCACACCGGGGAGCTGTTTTTT. Translation gives CASSPPVGHHTGELFF.

The rearrangement uses TRBV11-2 and TRBJ1-4; D might be TRBD1 (5 bases). This CDR3 spans 15 amino acids. Trimming removed 5 bases at V and 4 bases at J, with 14 bases between. Germline assignment: CDR1 SGHAT and CDR2 FQNNGV. CDR3 nucleotides: TGTGCCAGCAGCCCGAGACAGATCCTTAATGAAAAACTGTTTTTT. The encoded protein is CASSPRQILNEKLFF.